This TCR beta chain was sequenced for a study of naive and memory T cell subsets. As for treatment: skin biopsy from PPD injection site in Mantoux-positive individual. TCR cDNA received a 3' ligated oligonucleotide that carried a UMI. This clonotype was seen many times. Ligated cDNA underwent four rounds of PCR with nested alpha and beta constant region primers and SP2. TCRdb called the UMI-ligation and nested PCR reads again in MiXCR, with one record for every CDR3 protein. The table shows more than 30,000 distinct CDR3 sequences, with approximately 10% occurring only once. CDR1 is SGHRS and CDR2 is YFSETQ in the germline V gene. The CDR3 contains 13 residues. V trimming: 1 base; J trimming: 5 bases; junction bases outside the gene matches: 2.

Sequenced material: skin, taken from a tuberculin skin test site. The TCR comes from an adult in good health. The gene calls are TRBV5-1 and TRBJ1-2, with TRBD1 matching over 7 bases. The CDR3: CASSLNRGYGYTF. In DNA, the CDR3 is TGCGCCAGCAGCTTGAACAGGGGATATGGCTACACCTTC.